This T cell receptor beta chain is drawn from a study of blood T cell repertoires in COVID-19. TCRdb's table, derived via immunoSEQ multiplex PCR, lists solely in-frame clones and lacks some. This sample has roughly 75,000 clones, with around two thirds found just once. With V trimmed by 4 bases and J by 8 bases, 13 bases remained unmatched. The CDR3 spans 17 residues. CDR1 is MDHEN, CDR2 SYDVKM, per germline. The genes are TRBV28 and TRBJ2-1; TRBD2 matches at 11 bases. The source material was peripheral blood. The sequence was obtained from a human donor with acute or convalescent COVID-19. The donor label of this sample is uncertain. CDR3 coding DNA: TGTGCCAGCAGTTCACTTAAGCTAGCGGGGGGTATAGATGAGCAGTTCTTC. It encodes CASSSLKLAGGIDEQFF.